This T cell receptor (beta chain) was sequenced for a study of control samples from healthy donors and cancer patients. A single count supports this clone. The V end was cut by 5 bases, the J end by 6 bases, with 14 bases between. This CDR3 comprises 14 residues. Germline V lookup: CDR1 MDHEN, CDR2 SYDVKM. The data were produced by immunoSEQ multiplex PCR, yet TCRdb's version contains in-frame clones alone and is incomplete. Among 99,000 or so clones listed, 83% were seen once. V gene TRBV28 combines with J gene TRBJ2-1; no reliable D call. The TCR originated in a woman aged 45-60 years in good health. Sequenced sample: blood. Here the CDR3 DNA reads TGTGCCAGCAGTCTACCCTTAATAGTCAATGAGCAGTTCTTC. It specifies CASSLPLIVNEQFF.